The sequence of this T cell receptor beta chain was determined in a study of cytomegalovirus exposure and HLA in healthy donors. The CDR3 has 15 residues. V lost 7 bases and J lost 3; bases outside the gene matches: 11. Germline CDR1 is MNHEY and CDR2 is SVGAGI. This clone was observed a single time. PCR amplification relied on 60 Vbeta primers (plus 13 Jbeta primers). Method: immunoSEQ multiplex PCR; TCRdb's copy keeps in-frame clones and lacks some. The sample yields under 200,000 clones, 82% seen once. The V call is TRBV6-5, the J call TRBJ1-1, with TRBD1 matching over 7 bases. The receptor's source is a male donor in good health and CMV-seronegative. Sequenced input: PBMCs. The CDR3 loop reads CASNRDSGWYTEAFF. As DNA, the CDR3 is TGTGCCAGCAATAGGGACAGCGGGTGGTACACTGAAGCTTTCTTT.